Sequencing of this TCR beta chain was carried out in a study of shared clonotypes between healthy human individuals. Overall study results and limits: A reduction in generation probabilities was seen for non-shared clonotypes relative to those shared by all four donors.

The V and J ends lost 1 base and 2 bases, in that order; junction bases with no gene match: 5. Germline V gives CDR1 LNHDA, CDR2 SQIVND (reference sequence). The CDR3 has 15 residues. Cells designated naive CD8 were CD45RO-negative and were positively selected for CCR7, with terminally differentiated effector memory CD45RA+ cells excluded. Every contributor of samples was a Caucasian grown-up residing in Nashville, Tennessee. Each subset's genomic DNA was shared equally among a number of immunoSEQ plates. Profiled with immunoSEQ multiplex PCR; TCRdb holds only in-frame clones, not every one. The repertoire holds approximately 600,000 clones, approximately 95% seen once, with over 0.1% in the top ten. Comments on this clone: Its antigen is not known.

The material sequenced was naive CD8+ T cells sorted from blood. The sequence came from a woman under 40 in good health. The chain couples TRBV19 to TRBJ2-7, with TRBD2 matching 7 bases. CDR3 in amino acids: CASSIGSGTAYEQYF. The CDR3 nucleotides read TGTGCCAGTAGTATAGGAAGCGGGACTGCCTACGAGCAGTACTTC.